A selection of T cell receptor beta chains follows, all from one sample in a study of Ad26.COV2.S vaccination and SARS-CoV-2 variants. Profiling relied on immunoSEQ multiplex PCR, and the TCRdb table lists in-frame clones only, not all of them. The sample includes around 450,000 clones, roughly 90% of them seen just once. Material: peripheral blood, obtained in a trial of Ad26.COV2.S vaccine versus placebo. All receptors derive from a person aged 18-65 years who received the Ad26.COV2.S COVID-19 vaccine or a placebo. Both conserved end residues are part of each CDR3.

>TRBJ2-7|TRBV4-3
CASSQGEGFSYEQYF
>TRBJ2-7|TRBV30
CAWSRVAGGSYEQYF
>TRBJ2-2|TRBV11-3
CASSLVNTGELFF
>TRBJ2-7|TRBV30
CAWSVEAGEYEQYF
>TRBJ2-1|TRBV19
CASSIVATEQFF
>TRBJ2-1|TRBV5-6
CASSSGLTTYNEQFF
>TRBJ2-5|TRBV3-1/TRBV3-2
CASSQGVAGIQETQYF
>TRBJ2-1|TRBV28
CASSPKLKFEQFF
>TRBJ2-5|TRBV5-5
CASSLILETQYF
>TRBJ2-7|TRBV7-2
CASSFGGGREQYF
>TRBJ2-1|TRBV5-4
CASSSISSDEQFF
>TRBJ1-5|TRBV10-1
CASSTGLNQPQHF
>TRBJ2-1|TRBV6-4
CASSSSGGPYNEQFF